Each of the 25 T cell receptor beta chains below was sequenced from the same sample in a study of cytomegalovirus exposure and HLA in healthy donors. TCRdb keeps only in-frame clones here, not all; method: immunoSEQ multiplex PCR. The sample carries 57,000 or so clones, around 96% recorded once. The sequencing sample was made of PBMCs. The receptors originated from a man between 18 and 35 years old in good health and CMV-seronegative.

This clone was detected a few times. The CDR3 spells CASRPAVGLNQPQHF. The CDR3 DNA reads TGTGCCAGCAGGCCCGCGGTGGGGCTCAATCAGCCCCAGCATTTT. V usage is TRBV2 and J usage is TRBJ1-5; a weak D match, TRBD1 (5 bases). This CDR3 comprises 15 residues. CDR1 is SNHLY and CDR2 is FYNNEI in the germline V gene. Trimming removed 6 bases at V and 3 bases at J, with 15 bases between. The entire variable domain, with the rest obtained from reference TRBV2 and TRBJ1-5, is as follows: EPEVTQTPSHQVTQMGQEVILRCVPISNHLYFYWYRQILGQKVEFLVSFYNNEISEKSEIFDDQFSVERPDGSNFTLKIRSTKLEDSAMYFCASRPAVGLNQPQHFGDGTRLSIL.

The V gene is TRBV5-4, the J gene TRBJ2-5; D is ambiguous. Per germline, CDR1 SGHNT and CDR2 YYREEE (reference sequence). The V end was cut by 4 bases, the J end by 5 bases, with 18 bases between. The CDR3 consists of 15 residues. CDR3 amino acids: CASSLSYTLQETQYF. In nucleotides, the CDR3 is TGTGCCAGCAGCCTCAGTTACACGTTACAGGAGACCCAGTACTTC.

The chain carries TRBV5-1 and TRBJ2-1, with unresolved D. There are 12 residues in the CDR3. V was trimmed by 3 bases and J by 9 bases, leaving 10 bases between them. The germline gives CDR1 SGHRS, CDR2 YFSETQ. CDR3 protein: CASSSTRSEQFF. Here the CDR3 DNA reads TGCGCCAGCAGCTCCACACGGAGTGAGCAGTTCTTC.

The chain recombines TRBV7-9 with TRBJ1-3, with D possibly matching TRBD1 (6 bases). The CDR3 sequence is 16 residues long. The germline CDR1 and CDR2 sequences are SEHNR and FQNEAQ (reference sequence). V shed 1 base and J shed 2 bases, with 12 bases lying between them. CDR3 in amino acids: CASSLETGGAGNTIYF. The CDR3 DNA is TGTGCCAGCAGCTTAGAGACAGGAGGTGCTGGAAACACCATATATTTT. Based on the CDR3 plus reference TRBV7-9 and TRBJ1-3, the full variable domain is DTGVSQNPRHKITKRGQNVTFRCDPISEHNRLYWYRQTLGQGPEFLTYFQNEAQLEKSRLLSDRFSAERPKGSFSTLEIQRTEQGDSAMYLCASSLETGGAGNTIYFGEGSWLTVV.

The chain employs TRBV4-2 and TRBJ2-5, with D uncertain. The germline CDR1 and CDR2 sequences are LGHNA and YNFKEQ. The length of the CDR3 is 12 residues. V dropped 0 bases and J dropped 9 bases, with 8 bases sitting between them. The CDR3 here is CASSQDLDSQYF. Written as DNA, the CDR3 is TGTGCCAGCAGCCAAGATTTAGATTCCCAGTACTTC.

CDR3 sequence (DNA): TGTGCCAGCAGCCCTAGGGGGACGGTCGGCTCTGGAAACACCATATATTTT. Translation gives CASSPRGTVGSGNTIYF. This rearrangement joins TRBV9 to TRBJ1-3; a weak D match, TRBD1 (6 bases). The CDR3 covers 17 residues. The germline V and J ends were trimmed by 4 bases and 0 bases, with 17 bases remaining between them. Germline CDR1 SGDLS, CDR2 YYNGEE.

The chain has TRBV10-1 and TRBJ2-4, with D possibly being TRBD1 (6 bases). The V gene lost 0 bases and the J gene lost 2 bases, with 8 bases spanning the gap. Germline values: CDR1 WNHNN, CDR2 SYGVQD (reference sequence). This CDR3 comprises 15 residues. CDR3 DNA: TGCGCCAGCAGTGAGTCAACAGGGACCAAAAACATTCAGTACTTC. Translation gives CASSESTGTKNIQYF.

The rearrangement joins TRBV9 to TRBJ1-1; D possibly corresponds to TRBD1 (6 bases). V lost 0 bases and J 4 bases, leaving 10 bases between the germline ends. CDR3 length: 14 residues. CDR1 SGDLS and CDR2 YYNGEE come from the germline V gene. This CDR3 is CASSVAGAVTEAFF. The CDR3 coding sequence is TGTGCCAGCAGCGTAGCAGGGGCTGTCACTGAAGCTTTCTTT.

The genes are TRBV28 and TRBJ1-4, with unresolved D. Deletions cut 4 bases from V and 7 bases from J, with 13 bases between. This CDR3 region has 14 residues. The germline CDR1 and CDR2 sequences are MDHEN and SYDVKM. CDR3 in DNA: TGTGCCAGCAGTTCCGTAACCCGGAGTGAAAAACTGTTTTTT. Amino acids: CASSSVTRSEKLFF.

The gene calls are TRBV7-9 and TRBJ2-2; TRBD1 aligns across 7 bases. The germline gives CDR1 SEHNR, CDR2 FQNEAQ (reference sequence). This CDR3 is 18 amino acids long. Unmatched junction bases numbered 16, after V lost 5 bases and J lost 4 bases. The CDR3 region is CASSKIRPTGYGTGELFF. For the CDR3, the DNA is TGTGCCAGCAGCAAAATCCGCCCGACAGGGTATGGCACCGGGGAGCTGTTTTTT.

This rearrangement joins TRBV11-1 to TRBJ2-7, with 11 nucleotides matching TRBD1. CDR1 and CDR2 (germline): SGHAT, FQDESV (reference sequence). The V gene end was trimmed by 5 bases and the J gene end by 3 bases; junction bases not matched to a gene: 6. There are 15 residues in the CDR3. The CDR3 DNA reads TGTGCCAGCAGCCCGACCGGGACAGGGGGCTACGAGCAGTACTTC. It translates to CASSPTGTGGYEQYF.

V usage is TRBV29-1 and J usage is TRBJ2-3; tentatively, D is TRBD1 (7 bases). The germline V gene encodes CDR1 SQVTM and CDR2 ANQGSEA. The CDR3 is 17 residues long. With 1 base removed from V and 0 bases from J, the gap between germline ends came to 17 bases. In DNA, the CDR3 is TGCAGCGTTGAAGGCCTAGACAGGGCGGGGAGCACAGATACGCAGTATTTT. Protein product: CSVEGLDRAGSTDTQYF.

The chain is built from TRBV9 and TRBJ2-5; D call uncertain. The DNA end favors TRBJ2-7, so the J call may be wrong. This CDR3 contains 13 residues. Germline V gene lookup returns CDR1 SGDLS and CDR2 YYNGEE. The CDR3 protein is CASSVASGSEQYF. The CDR3 DNA follows: TGTGCCAGCAGCGTAGCTTCCGGGTCCGAGCAGTACTTC.

This chain connects TRBV7-8 to TRBJ1-1; TRBD1 is a possible D gene (5 bases). The CDR3 is 12 residues long. Germline CDR1 reads SGHVS; CDR2 reads FQNEAQ. Deletions cut 5 bases from V and 6 bases from J, with 10 bases between. CDR3 coding DNA: TGTGCCAGCAGCGAGCGGGGGGCTGAAGCTTTCTTT. The encoded protein is CASSERGAEAFF.

The chain has TRBV2 and TRBJ1-5; no definite D call. The CDR3 extends over 14 amino acids. The germline gives CDR1 SNHLY, CDR2 FYNNEI. The V and J ends lost 5 bases and 4 bases respectively, with 12 bases between them. CDR3 in DNA: TGTGCCAGCAGTCGTACTGGTAATAATCAGCCCCAGCATTTT. This gives the protein CASSRTGNNQPQHF.

The rearrangement uses TRBV29-1 and TRBJ2-7; D is ambiguous. There are 11 residues in the CDR3. Per the germline V gene, CDR1 is SQVTM and CDR2 is ANQGSEA. With 5 bases removed from V and 3 bases from J, the gap between germline ends came to 8 bases. The CDR3 nucleotides are TGCAGCGTTAGACATGTCTACGAGCAGTACTTC. It translates to CSVRHVYEQYF.

The chain links TRBV10-3 to TRBJ1-4; 9 positions agree with TRBD1. The CDR3 sequence is 19 residues long. The V and J ends lost 3 bases and 10 bases, in that order; junction bases with no gene match: 21. Germline loops: CDR1 ENHRY, CDR2 SYGVKD. The CDR3 spells CAISDPSGDRAFPPGKLFF. The CDR3 DNA reads as TGTGCCATCAGTGACCCCTCGGGGGACAGGGCGTTCCCCCCGGGAAAACTGTTTTTT.

V and J are TRBV15 and TRBJ2-7; TRBD1 aligns across 7 bases. Germline V gene data show CDR1 as LNHNV and CDR2 as YYDKDF (reference sequence). The CDR3 is 13 residues long. Unmatched junction bases numbered 9, after V lost 8 bases and J lost 5 bases. For the CDR3, the DNA is TGTGCCACCGGCCCGACAGGGCGGGACGAGCAGTACTTC. It codes for CATGPTGRDEQYF.

The J gene is TRBJ2-1, the V gene TRBV18; no clear D gene. This CDR3 contains 13 residues. V was trimmed by 4 bases and J by 5 bases, leaving 9 bases between them. Germline V gene sequence: CDR1 KGHSH, CDR2 LQKENI. The CDR3 DNA is TGTGCCAGCTCACTGGGCGTTAACAATGAGCAGTTCTTC. Protein product: CASSLGVNNEQFF.

V gene TRBV5-8 combines with J gene TRBJ1-1; D gene uncertain. Germline loops: CDR1 SGHTS, CDR2 YDEGEE. CDR3 length: 17 residues. Trimming took 2 bases from V and 0 from J, leaving 17 bases between them. In nucleotides, the CDR3 is TGTGCCAGCAGCTTCCTTGGGGTAGGAGGCATGAACACTGAAGCTTTCTTT. Its protein is CASSFLGVGGMNTEAFF.

The rearrangement links TRBV7-2 to TRBJ2-7; 7 bases agree with TRBD2. Germline loops: CDR1 SGHTA, CDR2 FQGNSA. The CDR3 spans 14 residues. The J segment lost 2 bases and the V segment lost 5 bases, leaving 6 bases of the junction unmatched. CDR3 in amino acids: CASSASGGPYEQYF. CDR3 nucleotide sequence: TGTGCCAGCAGCGCTAGCGGAGGACCCTACGAGCAGTACTTC. Full variable domain (rest looked up from reference TRBV7-2 and TRBJ2-7): GAGVSQSPSNKVTEKGKDVELRCDPISGHTALYWYRQSLGQGLEFLIYFQGNSAPDKSGLPSDRFSAERTGGSVSTLTIQRTQQEDSAVYLCASSASGGPYEQYFGPGTRLTVT.

The V call is TRBV27, the J call TRBJ1-1; D gene unclear. The V end lost 6 bases, the J end lost 1 base, and 15 bases lay between the germline ends. This CDR3 comprises 15 residues. Germline CDR1 is MNHEY and CDR2 is SMNVEV (reference sequence). The CDR3 loop reads CASSRNQGENTEAFF. The CDR3 DNA reads as TGTGCCAGCAGCCGTAACCAAGGAGAGAACACTGAAGCTTTCTTT.

The chain has TRBV10-1 and TRBJ1-4; 9 bases fit TRBD1. Trimming cost V 9 bases and J 0 bases; bases outside gene matches: 14. This CDR3 has 18 amino acids. Germline-derived CDR1 and CDR2 are WNHNN and SYGVQD (reference sequence). The CDR3 DNA is TGCGCCAGTGCCGGGACAGGGCCTATTATTGCAACTAATGAAAAACTGTTTTTT. As protein: CASAGTGPIIATNEKLFF.

This clone showed up just once. The chain has TRBV7-2 and TRBJ2-5; D perhaps matches TRBD2 (5 bases). Germline V CDR1 and CDR2: SGHTA, FQGNSA. Trimming removed 5 bases at V and 5 bases at J, with 18 bases between. CDR3 size: 15 residues. The CDR3 here is CASSHSGSERETQYF. As DNA, the CDR3 is TGTGCCAGCAGCCATTCGGGATCCGAGAGGGAGACCCAGTACTTC.

This clone was seen once. This chain links TRBV28 with TRBJ2-3; D uncertain. Trimming stripped 8 bases from V and 5 bases from J, with 11 bases between. The CDR3 loop spans 12 amino acids. CDR1 and CDR2 (germline): MDHEN, SYDVKM. CDR3 in amino acids: CASFEVKDTQYF. The DNA of the CDR3 is TGTGCCAGCTTCGAGGTAAAAGATACGCAGTATTTT.